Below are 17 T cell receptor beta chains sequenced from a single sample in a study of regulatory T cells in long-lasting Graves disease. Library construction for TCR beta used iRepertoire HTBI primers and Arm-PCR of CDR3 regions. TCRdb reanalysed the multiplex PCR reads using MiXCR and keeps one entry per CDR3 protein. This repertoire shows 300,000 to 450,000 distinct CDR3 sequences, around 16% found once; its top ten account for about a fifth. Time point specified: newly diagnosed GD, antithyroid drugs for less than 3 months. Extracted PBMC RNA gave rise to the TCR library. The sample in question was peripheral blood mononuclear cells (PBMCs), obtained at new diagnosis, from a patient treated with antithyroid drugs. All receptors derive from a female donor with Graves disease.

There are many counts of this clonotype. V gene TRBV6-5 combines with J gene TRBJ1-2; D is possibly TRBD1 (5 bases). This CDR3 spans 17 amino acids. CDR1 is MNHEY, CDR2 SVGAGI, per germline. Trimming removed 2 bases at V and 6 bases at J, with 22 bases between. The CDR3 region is CASSYLKDRQGKDGYTF. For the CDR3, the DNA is TGTGCCAGCAGTTACCTCAAAGACCGCCAGGGCAAGGATGGCTACACCTTC.

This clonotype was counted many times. CDR3 protein: CASSLDRTASPLHF. CDR3 nucleotide sequence: TGCGCCAGCAGCCTCGACAGGACCGCGTCACCCCTCCACTTT. The genes are TRBV5-1 and TRBJ1-6, with D possibly TRBD1 on 6 matching bases. V was shortened by 4 bases and J by 10 bases, with 15 bases between the two germline ends. The germline CDR1 and CDR2 sequences are SGHRS and YFSETQ. This CDR3 has 14 residues.

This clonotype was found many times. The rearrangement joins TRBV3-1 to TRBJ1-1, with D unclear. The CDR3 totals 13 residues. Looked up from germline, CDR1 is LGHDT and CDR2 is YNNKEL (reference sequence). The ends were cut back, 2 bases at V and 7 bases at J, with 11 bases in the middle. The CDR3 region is CASSQMEWGEAFF. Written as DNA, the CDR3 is TGTGCCAGCAGCCAAATGGAATGGGGTGAAGCTTTCTTT.

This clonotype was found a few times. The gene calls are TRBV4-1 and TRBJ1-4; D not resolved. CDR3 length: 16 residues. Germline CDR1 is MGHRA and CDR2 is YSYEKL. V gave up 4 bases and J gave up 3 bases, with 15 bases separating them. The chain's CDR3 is CASSPHSGAANEKLFF. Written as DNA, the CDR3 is TGCGCCAGCAGCCCCCATTCCGGAGCCGCTAATGAAAAACTGTTTTTT.

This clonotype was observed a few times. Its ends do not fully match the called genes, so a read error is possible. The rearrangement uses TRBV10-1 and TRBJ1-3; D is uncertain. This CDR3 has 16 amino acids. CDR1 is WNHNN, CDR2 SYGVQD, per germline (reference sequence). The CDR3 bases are TGCGCCAGCAGTGAGTTTGTTCGGGAAGACGGAAACGCCATATATTTT. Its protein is CASSEFVREDGNAIYF.

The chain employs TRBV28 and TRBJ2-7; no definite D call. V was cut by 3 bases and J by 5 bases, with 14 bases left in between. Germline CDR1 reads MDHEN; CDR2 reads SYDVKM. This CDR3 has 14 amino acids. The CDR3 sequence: CASSFGRGVDEQYF. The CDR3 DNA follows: TGTGCCAGCAGTTTTGGCCGAGGAGTAGACGAGCAGTACTTC.

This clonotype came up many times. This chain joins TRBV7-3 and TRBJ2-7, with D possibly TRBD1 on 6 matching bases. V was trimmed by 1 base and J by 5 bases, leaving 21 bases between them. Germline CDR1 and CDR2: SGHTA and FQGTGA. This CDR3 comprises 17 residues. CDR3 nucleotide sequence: TGTGCCAGCAGCTTAAAGGCCCCCGCAGAACAGGGAGACGAGCAGTACTTC. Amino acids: CASSLKAPAEQGDEQYF.

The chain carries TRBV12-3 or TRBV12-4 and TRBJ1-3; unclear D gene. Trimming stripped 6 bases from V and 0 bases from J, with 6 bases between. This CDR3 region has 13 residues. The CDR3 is CASRRDSGNTIYF. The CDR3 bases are TGTGCCAGCAGGCGAGACTCTGGAAACACCATATATTTT.

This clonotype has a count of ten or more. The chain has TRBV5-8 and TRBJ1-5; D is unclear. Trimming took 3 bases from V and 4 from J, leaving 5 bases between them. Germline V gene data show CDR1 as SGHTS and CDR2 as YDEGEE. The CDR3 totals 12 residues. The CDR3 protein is CASSWGNQPQHF. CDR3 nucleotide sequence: TGTGCCAGCAGCTGGGGAAATCAGCCCCAGCATTTT.

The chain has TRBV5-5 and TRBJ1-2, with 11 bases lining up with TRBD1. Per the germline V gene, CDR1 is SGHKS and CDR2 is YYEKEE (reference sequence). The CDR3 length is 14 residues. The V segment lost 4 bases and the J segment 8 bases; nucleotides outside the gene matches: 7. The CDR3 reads CASSPGQGAGGYTF. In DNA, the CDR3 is TGTGCCAGCAGCCCCGGACAGGGGGCCGGGGGCTACACCTTC.

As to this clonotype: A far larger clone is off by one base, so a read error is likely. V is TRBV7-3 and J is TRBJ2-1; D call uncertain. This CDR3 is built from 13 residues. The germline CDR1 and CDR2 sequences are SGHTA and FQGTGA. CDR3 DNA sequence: TGTACCAGCAGCTTGAAACCTGACAAGGGGCAGTTCTTC. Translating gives CTSSLKPDKGQFF.

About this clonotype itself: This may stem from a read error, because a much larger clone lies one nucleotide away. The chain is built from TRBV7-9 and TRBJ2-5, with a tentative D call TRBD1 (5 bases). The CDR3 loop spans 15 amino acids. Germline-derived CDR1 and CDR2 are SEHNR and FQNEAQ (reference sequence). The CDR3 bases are TGTACCAGCAGCTTATCAGGGTTGACGGGAGAGACCCAGTACTTC. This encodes CTSSLSGLTGETQYF.

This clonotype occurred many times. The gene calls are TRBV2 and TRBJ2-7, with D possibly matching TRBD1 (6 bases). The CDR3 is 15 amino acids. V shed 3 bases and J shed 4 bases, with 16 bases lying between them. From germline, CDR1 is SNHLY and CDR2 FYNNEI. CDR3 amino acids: CASSELPGHTYEQYF. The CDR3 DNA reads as TGTGCCAGCAGTGAGCTTCCGGGACACACTTACGAGCAGTACTTC.

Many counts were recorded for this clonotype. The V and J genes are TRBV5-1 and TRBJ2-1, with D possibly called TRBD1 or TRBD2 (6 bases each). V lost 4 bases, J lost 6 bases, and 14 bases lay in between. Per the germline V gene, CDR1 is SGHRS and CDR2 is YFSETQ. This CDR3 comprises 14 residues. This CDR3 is CASSQLGGLNEQFF. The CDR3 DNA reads TGCGCCAGCAGCCAGCTGGGGGGCCTCAATGAGCAGTTCTTC.

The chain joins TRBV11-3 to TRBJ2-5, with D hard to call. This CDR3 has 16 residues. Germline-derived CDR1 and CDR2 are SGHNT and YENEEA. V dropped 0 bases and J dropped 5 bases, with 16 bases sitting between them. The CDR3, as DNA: TGTGCCAGCAGCTTAGATCCAACTGAAGCGTGGGAGACCCAGTACTTC. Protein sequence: CASSLDPTEAWETQYF.

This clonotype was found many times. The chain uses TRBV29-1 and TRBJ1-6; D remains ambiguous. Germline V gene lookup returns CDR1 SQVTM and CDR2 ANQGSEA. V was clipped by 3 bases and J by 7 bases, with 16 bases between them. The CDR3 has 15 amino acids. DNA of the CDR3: TGCAGCGTTGATATGAGAGGGCGGGCAAATTCACCCCTCCACTTT. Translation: CSVDMRGRANSPLHF.

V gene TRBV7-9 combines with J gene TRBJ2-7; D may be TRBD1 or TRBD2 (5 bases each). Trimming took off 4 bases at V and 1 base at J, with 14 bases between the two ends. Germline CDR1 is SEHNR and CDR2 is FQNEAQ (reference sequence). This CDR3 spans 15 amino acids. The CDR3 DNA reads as TGTGCCAGCAGCTCCACGGGGACCACGTCCTACGAGCAGTACTTC. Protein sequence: CASSSTGTTSYEQYF.